This TCR beta chain was obtained from a study of OX40 agonist ivuxolimab in advanced cancers. As for the study in general: Dose-escalation cases comprised hepatocellular carcinoma, melanoma, renal cell or head and neck cancer. Overall study findings and caveats: With doses of 0.1-3.0 mg/kg, partial responders showed among the lowest clonal expansion. Expanded peripheral T-cell antigen specificity went undetermined.

CDR1 and CDR2 (germline): SGHVS, FQNEAQ. The CDR3 is made up of 15 amino acids. Trimming left V 5 bases short and J 4 bases short, with 17 bases between. Comment on this clone: The antigen is not known.

Assay used: immunoSEQ multiplex PCR; TCRdb lists only in-frame clones, some missing. The sample contains around 25,000 clones, under 90% of which appear only once. The investigators sampled blood at baseline, at cycle 4 day 1, and at cycle 7 day 1. This material consisted of CD4+ or CD8+ T cells sorted from blood, taken in a trial of the OX40 agonist ivuxolimab. The chain couples TRBV7-8 to TRBJ1-2; D remains ambiguous. The clonotype originates from an adult with an advanced solid tumor such as melanoma, head and neck, liver or kidney cancer. The CDR3 DNA is TGTGCCAGCAGCCCTGGGCTCTCGTCTGGCTATGGCTACACCTTC. It encodes CASSPGLSSGYGYTF. Full variable domain (remainder filled in from reference TRBV7-8 and TRBJ1-2): GAGVSQSPRYKVAKRGQDVALRCDPISGHVSLFWYQQALGQGPEFLTYFQNEAQLDKSGLPSDRFFAERPEGSVSTLKIQRTQQEDSAVYLCASSPGLSSGYGYTFGSGTRLTVV.